The text below deals with one T cell receptor (beta chain). No antigen is known for it. This entry belongs to a study of cytomegalovirus exposure and HLA in healthy donors. The wider study: Of all 370 or so donors who were genotyped, roughly 83% belonged to the Caucasian-associated ancestry cluster.

The study, taken as a whole, reports: Reports indicated that the classifier achieved high specificity and sensitivity in diagnosing cytomegalovirus status. TCR beta sequences reportedly predicted the HLA-A and HLA-B alleles of most subjects accurately.

The PCR used 60 Vbeta and 13 Jbeta primers. Original processing notes: The authors later counted roughly 76 million unique TCR beta chains, some 11 million of them shared. Here immunoSEQ multiplex PCR was the method, and the copy in TCRdb shows in-frame clones only, minus some. V, J and clone size are taken as reported in that table, and D and trimming were inferred from the DNA itself. The table lists 55,000 to 80,000 clones, roughly 78% of them singletons. Sequencing was performed on PBMCs. The TCR was taken from a man younger than 35 in good health and CMV-seronegative.

The DNA for the CDR3 is TGTGCCAGCAGCCAAACGGGACAGGGAAACACCATATATTTT. This gives the protein CASSQTGQGNTIYF. The V gene is TRBV5-4, the J gene TRBJ1-3; 7 bases line up with TRBD1. Germline values: CDR1 SGHNT, CDR2 YYREEE (reference sequence). CDR3 length: 14 amino acids. V lost 4 bases and J lost 4; bases outside the gene matches: 5.